A selection of T cell receptor beta chains follows, all from one sample in a study of T-cell memory formation after mild COVID-19. TCRdb passed the 5' RACE reads through MiXCR, listing each CDR3 protein once. The data contain roughly 190,000 distinct CDR3 sequences, about 27% of them seen just once; the ten biggest clones take up about 10%. Sequenced input: PBMCs or a T cell subset sorted from them (not recorded which). The receptors stem from an adult woman who had mild COVID-19 (a few samples of this study predate the infection). Cell type and time point are not known. Each CDR3 is given with its conserved first and last residue. A D gene is named only where the DNA matches it firmly. Clone sizes are given selectively: once, few, many, or a class where the clone is expanded.

cdr3_nt | cdr3_aa | d_call | v_call | clone_size | j_call
TGTGCCAGCAGGGGACAGGGACTAGCGGGAGTCTATGAGCAGTTCTTC | CASRGQGLAGVYEQFF | TRBD2 | TRBV6-2/TRBV6-3 | . | TRBJ2-1
TGTGCCAGCAGCTTGGAAGCGGGGGACTGGAGGGGGGAGCTGTTTTTT | CASSLEAGDWRGELFF | TRBD2 | TRBV5-8 | many | TRBJ2-2
TGTGCCTGGAGAGACGGCCCGCAAGAGACCCAGTACTTC | CAWRDGPQETQYF | . | TRBV30 | . | TRBJ2-5
TGTGCCAGCAGTTCCCCGGGACAGGGGGACTACGAGCAGTACTTC | CASSSPGQGDYEQYF | TRBD1 | TRBV12-3/TRBV12-4 | few | TRBJ2-7
TGCAGTGCTAGATCTGGGGTTGACACTGAAGCTTTCTTT | CSARSGVDTEAFF | . | TRBV20-1 | . | TRBJ1-1
TGTGCTAGTGGTTTGGTACTAGGCCAGATACAAGAGACCCAGTACTTC | CASGLVLGQIQETQYF | . | TRBV12-5 | few | TRBJ2-5
TGTGCCAGCAGCCCCGAGCGGGGGGCCGGGGAGCTGTTTTTT | CASSPERGAGELFF | TRBD2 | TRBV9 | . | TRBJ2-2
TGTGCTGCCTTCGGGAGGGTCTCTGGAAACACCATATATTTT | CAAFGRVSGNTIYF | . | TRBV30 | . | TRBJ1-3
TGTGCCTGGAGGGGGTCTGGGGAGACCCAGTACTTC | CAWRGSGETQYF | . | TRBV30 | few | TRBJ2-5
TGTGCCAGCAGCTCCCCGGAAGGGAATGGCTACACCTTC | CASSSPEGNGYTF | . | TRBV7-2 | . | TRBJ1-2
TGTGCCACCAGCAGAGGTGAAGGGGGGGATCGACACAATGAGCAGTTCTTC | CATSRGEGGDRHNEQFF | . | TRBV15 | few | TRBJ2-1
TGTGCATCGGGGGGAACAGATACGCAGTATTTT | CASGGTDTQYF | TRBD2 | TRBV12-3/TRBV12-4 | . | TRBJ2-3
TGTGCCAGCTCACCAGGCGAGCGGGAGCAGTTCTTC | CASSPGEREQFF | . | TRBV18 | . | TRBJ2-1
TGCGCCAGCAGCCCCGGGACAGGGTGGGGTGCTGAAGCTTTCTTT | CASSPGTGWGAEAFF | TRBD1 | TRBV5-1 | . | TRBJ1-1
TGTGCCAGTAGTTTCTCCGGGAGAACCTACCAAGGGGATGAGCAGTTCTTC | CASSFSGRTYQGDEQFF | . | TRBV19 | few | TRBJ2-1
TGCAGTGCTGGACAGCGGGGGGTTCTCTTC | CSAGQRGVLF | TRBD2 | TRBV20-1 | few | TRBJ2-1
TGTGCCAGCAGCGTAAGTAGCGGGCGCACAGATACGCAGTATTTT | CASSVSSGRTDTQYF | TRBD2 | TRBV9 | . | TRBJ2-3
TGCGCCAGCAGCCAAGAGCGGGCTAGCGGAGTATTCACAGATACGCAGTATTTT | CASSQERASGVFTDTQYF | TRBD2 | TRBV4-3 | . | TRBJ2-3
TGCGCCAGCAGCTTGTTCGTCGGTAGTGGGACTGAAGCTTTCTTT | CASSLFVGSGTEAFF | . | TRBV5-1 | . | TRBJ1-1
TGCGCCAGCAGCCAATTCCAGGGCGGTGAGCAGTTCTTC | CASSQFQGGEQFF | . | TRBV4-3 | few | TRBJ2-1
TGTGCCAGCAGCCAAGGGCAGGCTGCATATGGAGCGGAGGGGGGGTATGGCTACACCTTC | CASSQGQAAYGAEGGYGYTF | . | TRBV3-1 | . | TRBJ1-2
TGTGCCAGCAGCTTATCTGGCAGAGATCAGCCCCAGCATTTT | CASSLSGRDQPQHF | . | TRBV7-9 | . | TRBJ1-5
TGCAGTGCTAGAGGACCGCTGTGGAACTACGAGCAGTACTTC | CSARGPLWNYEQYF | . | TRBV20-1 | . | TRBJ2-7
TGTGCCAGTAGTAGGGGGCTAGCGGGACCCCAAGAGACCCAGTACTTC | CASSRGLAGPQETQYF | TRBD2 | TRBV19 | . | TRBJ2-5
TGCGCCAGCCGGGCCCGAGGTGGACAGGAGGACGAGCAGTACTTC | CASRARGGQEDEQYF | TRBD1 | TRBV5-1 | . | TRBJ2-7
TGCGCCAGCAGCTTGGGACAGGTTCCGGGGGAGCTGTTTTTT | CASSLGQVPGELFF | . | TRBV5-1 | many | TRBJ2-2
TGTGCCAGCTCACCACCGAGACAGGGGACGAACTATGGCTACACCTTC | CASSPPRQGTNYGYTF | TRBD1 | TRBV18 | . | TRBJ1-2
TGTGCCAGCAGCTTAGTAGGGGGCGTTGGGAATGAGCAGTTCTTC | CASSLVGGVGNEQFF | TRBD1 | TRBV7-6 | few | TRBJ2-1
TGTGCCAGCAGCCCAAGTCAGGGGTGGTCCTACAATGAGCAGTTCTTC | CASSPSQGWSYNEQFF | . | TRBV6-5 | few | TRBJ2-1
TGTGCCACCAGTGATTTGGGGCGCGGGCCACCCAATGAGCAGTTCTTC | CATSDLGRGPPNEQFF | . | TRBV24-1 | . | TRBJ2-1